What follows are 20 T cell receptor beta chains derived from one specimen sequenced in a study of human T cells and chemical hapten exposure. TCRdb analysed the RACE reads with MiXCR anew, one entry per CDR3 protein. The table has around 300,000 distinct CDR3 sequences, under 8% seen once. Time point indicated: patch test 1, 2 weeks after DPC sensitization. Treatment of the sample: therapeutic diphenylcyclopropenone sensitization with weekly scalp DPC. The sample in question was whole blood, obtained in connection with sensitization to the hapten diphenylcyclopropenone (DPC). The receptors were sampled from a woman aged 18-35 years with alopecia areata. Some clones in this sample may be carry-over from other donors' samples.

This clonotype was seen many times. V is TRBV29-1 and J is TRBJ2-5, with 8 bases aligning to TRBD1. V shed 6 bases and J 5 bases; nucleotides not matched to a gene: 8. From germline, CDR1 is SQVTM and CDR2 ANQGSEA. The CDR3 has 13 residues. In nucleotides, the CDR3 is TGCAGCGTCGTAGACAGGGGAGGCGAGACCCAGTACTTC. Residues: CSVVDRGGETQYF.

This chain connects TRBV5-1 to TRBJ1-1; D is undetermined. V dropped 5 bases and J dropped 2 bases, with 7 bases sitting between them. This CDR3 contains 12 residues. Germline CDR1 SGHRS, CDR2 YFSETQ. CDR3 bases: TGCGCCAGCAGGCAGGAAAACACTGAAGCTTTCTTT. It is translated as CASRQENTEAFF.

J is TRBJ1-2 and V is TRBV9; D not resolved. The CDR3 consists of 13 residues. From germline, CDR1 is SGDLS and CDR2 YYNGEE. The V end was cut by 2 bases, the J end by 3 bases, with 8 bases between. Here the CDR3 reads CASSVQDHYGYTF. In DNA, the CDR3 is TGTGCCAGCAGCGTTCAGGATCACTATGGCTACACCTTC.

This clonotype was seen a handful of times. This sequence joins TRBV6-1 and TRBJ2-3, with TRBD2 matching 7 bases. V lost 4 bases to trimming and J lost 2 bases; unmatched junction nucleotides: 6. This CDR3 is built from 15 residues. Germline V lookup: CDR1 MNHNS, CDR2 SASEGT. In DNA form, the CDR3 reads TGTGCCAGCAGTGCAGGGAGGGGTGTCACAGATACGCAGTATTTT. This translates into CASSAGRGVTDTQYF.

This clonotype turned up a few times. The chain recombines TRBV6-2 or TRBV6-3 with TRBJ1-2; D not certain. CDR1 and CDR2 (germline): MNHEY, SVGEGT. There are 14 residues in the CDR3. Trimming took 7 bases from V and 3 from J, leaving 15 bases between them. This CDR3 is CASTPARRDYGYTF. The DNA for the CDR3 is TGTGCCAGCACTCCCGCGAGGAGGGACTATGGCTACACCTTC.

This clonotype came up many times. V gene TRBV5-1 combines with J gene TRBJ2-5; no reliable D call. The CDR3 totals 19 residues. CDR1 and CDR2 from the germline V gene are SGHRS and YFSETQ. V shed 3 bases and J shed 7 bases, with 31 bases lying between them. Here the CDR3 reads CASSSSVSSAHVLELTQYF. CDR3 sequence (DNA): TGCGCCAGCAGCTCATCAGTTTCCAGCGCCCACGTCTTGGAGCTGACCCAGTACTTC.

The chain joins TRBV9 to TRBJ2-7, with a tentative D call TRBD2 (5 bases). The CDR3 is 16 amino acids. The germline V gene has CDR1 SGDLS and CDR2 YYNGEE. Trimming removed 3 bases from V and 3 bases from J, with 19 bases in between. CDR3 bases: TGTGCCAGCAGCGCCCGGGGATCGGTGGATTTCTACGAGCAGTACTTC. It specifies CASSARGSVDFYEQYF. Based on the CDR3 plus reference TRBV9 and TRBJ2-7, the full variable domain is DSGVTQTPKHLITATGQRVTLRCSPRSGDLSVYWYQQSLDQGLQFLIQYYNGEERAKGNILERFSAQQFPDLHSELNLSSLELGDSALYFCASSARGSVDFYEQYFGPGTRLTVT.

This chain joins TRBV6-5 and TRBJ2-7; perhaps D is TRBD1 or TRBD2 (5 bases each). V was cut by 4 bases and J by 2 bases, with 15 bases left in between. Germline values: CDR1 MNHEY, CDR2 SVGAGI. The CDR3 consists of 15 residues. CDR3 region: CASSSTGTETYEQYF. In nucleotides, the CDR3 is TGTGCCAGCAGTTCCACCGGGACCGAAACCTACGAGCAGTACTTC.

The rearrangement uses TRBV3-1 and TRBJ1-2; D unresolved. Per the germline V gene, CDR1 is LGHDT and CDR2 is YNNKEL (reference sequence). Trimming shortened V by 3 bases and J by 4 bases, and 9 bases separated the two germline ends. The CDR3 is 13 residues long. As DNA, the CDR3 is TGTGCCAGCAGCCAGAGGACGGTCTATGGCTACACCTTC. It yields the protein CASSQRTVYGYTF.

This clonotype was counted between two and nine times. This chain joins TRBV5-1 and TRBJ2-1, with D tentatively TRBD1 (5 bases). V lost 4 bases, J lost 6 bases, and 11 bases lay in between. The CDR3 length is 13 residues. Germline V lookup: CDR1 SGHRS, CDR2 YFSETQ. CDR3 sequence (DNA): TGCGCCAGCAGCCTGCAAGGGGCCAATGAGCAGTTCTTC. The encoded protein is CASSLQGANEQFF.

This clonotype was picked up many times. The V gene is TRBV5-8, the J gene TRBJ1-1; D gene uncertain. CDR3 size: 14 residues. CDR1 is SGHTS, CDR2 YDEGEE, per germline. Trimming stripped 3 bases from V and 1 base from J, with 10 bases between. The CDR3 region has the DNA TGTGCCAGCAGCTCGAGGGCCGCGAACACTGAAGCTTTCTTT. This gives the protein CASSSRAANTEAFF.

At least ten counts were recorded for this clonotype. The chain combines TRBV7-9 with TRBJ2-3; D not certain. Between the trimmed V and J ends, which lost 2 bases and 0 bases, there was a span of 9 bases. CDR1 SEHNR and CDR2 FQNEAQ come from the germline V gene (reference sequence). The CDR3 is 15 residues long. The CDR3 region has the DNA TGTGCCAGCAGCTTAATTGGGGAAAGCACAGATACGCAGTATTTT. The encoded protein is CASSLIGESTDTQYF.

This clonotype was counted ten times or more. The chain joins TRBV29-1 to TRBJ1-3; no clear D gene. This CDR3 spans 14 amino acids. Between the trimmed V and J ends, which lost 4 bases and 8 bases, there was a span of 18 bases. Germline loops: CDR1 SQVTM, CDR2 ANQGSEA. Here the CDR3 reads CSVATRERTDTIYF. CDR3 bases: TGCAGCGTTGCTACAAGGGAAAGAACGGACACCATATATTTT.

This clonotype was detected many times. V usage is TRBV12-3 or TRBV12-4 and J usage is TRBJ1-2; D is unresolved. The CDR3 consists of 15 residues. The germline V and J ends were trimmed by 5 bases and 4 bases, with 17 bases remaining between them. The CDR3 DNA reads TGTGCCAGCAGTCCCGGTCCGCGGGGTCTCTATGGCTACACCTTC. It translates to CASSPGPRGLYGYTF.

As to this clonotype: Just one base apart from a much larger clone, this may be a read error. The CDR3 coding sequence is TGCGGTGCTGACCCGATTCCAGGGCCGGGCAGGGGGCAGGCAGATACGCAGTATTTT. This translates into CGADPIPGPGRGQADTQYF. V is TRBV20-1 and J is TRBJ2-3; TRBD1 matches 8 bases. This CDR3 spans 19 amino acids. CDR1 and CDR2 (germline): DFQATT, SNEGSKA (reference sequence).

This clonotype was recorded many times. V gene TRBV7-9 combines with J gene TRBJ2-3, with TRBD2 identical over 7 bases. This CDR3 spans 14 amino acids. The germline gives CDR1 SEHNR, CDR2 FQNEAQ (reference sequence). Unmatched junction bases numbered 2, after V lost 1 base and J lost 4 bases. The CDR3 spells CASSLDAGADTQYF. Written as DNA, the CDR3 is TGTGCCAGCAGCTTAGATGCGGGGGCAGATACGCAGTATTTT.

The V gene is TRBV6-1, the J gene TRBJ1-4, with unresolved D. There are 14 residues in the CDR3. CDR1 and CDR2 from the germline V gene are MNHNS and SASEGT. V was cut by 8 bases and J by 4 bases, with 14 bases left in between. The CDR3 region is CASLDRAFNEKLFF. The CDR3 DNA sequence: TGTGCCAGCCTTGATCGGGCATTTAATGAAAAACTGTTTTTT.

This clonotype has at least ten counts. This chain joins TRBV5-1 and TRBJ2-7; 8 nucleotides agree with TRBD1. The CDR3 has 15 residues. Germline assignment: CDR1 SGHRS and CDR2 YFSETQ. V dropped 2 bases and J dropped 0; count of bases not matched to a gene: 4. The CDR3 here is CASSFTGGDSYEQYF. Here the CDR3 DNA reads TGCGCCAGCAGCTTCACAGGGGGTGACTCCTACGAGCAGTACTTC.

This clonotype was counted many times. The rearrangement joins TRBV29-1 to TRBJ2-7; D remains unclear. This CDR3 spans 13 amino acids. Germline V gives CDR1 SQVTM, CDR2 ANQGSEA. The V and J ends lost 7 bases and 0 bases respectively, with 13 bases between them. The CDR3 spells CSARAGSSYEQYF. CDR3 nucleotides: TGCAGCGCCCGCGCTGGTAGCTCCTACGAGCAGTACTTC.

V usage is TRBV5-1 and J usage is TRBJ2-7; possible D gene TRBD2, 5 bases. CDR1 is SGHRS, CDR2 YFSETQ, per germline. This CDR3 spans 12 amino acids. Trimming cost V 3 bases and J 7 bases, with 11 bases left between them. The CDR3 nucleotides are TGCGCCAGCAGCTCGGCAACGGGGGAGCAGTACTTC. Translating it yields CASSSATGEQYF.